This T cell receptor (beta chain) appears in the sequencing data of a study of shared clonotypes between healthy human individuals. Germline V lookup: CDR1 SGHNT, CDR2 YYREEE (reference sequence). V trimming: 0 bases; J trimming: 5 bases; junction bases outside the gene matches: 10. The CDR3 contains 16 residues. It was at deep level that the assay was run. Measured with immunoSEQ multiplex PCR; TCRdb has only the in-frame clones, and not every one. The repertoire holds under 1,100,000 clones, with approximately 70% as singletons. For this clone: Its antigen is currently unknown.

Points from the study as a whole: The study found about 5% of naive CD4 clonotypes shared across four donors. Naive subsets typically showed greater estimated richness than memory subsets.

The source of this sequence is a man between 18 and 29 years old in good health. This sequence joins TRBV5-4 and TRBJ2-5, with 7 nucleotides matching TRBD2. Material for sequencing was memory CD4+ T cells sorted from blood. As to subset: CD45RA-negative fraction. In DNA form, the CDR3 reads TGTGCCAGCAGCTTGGGAGGAGCGGGGAGGAAGGAGACCCAGTACTTC. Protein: CASSLGGAGRKETQYF.